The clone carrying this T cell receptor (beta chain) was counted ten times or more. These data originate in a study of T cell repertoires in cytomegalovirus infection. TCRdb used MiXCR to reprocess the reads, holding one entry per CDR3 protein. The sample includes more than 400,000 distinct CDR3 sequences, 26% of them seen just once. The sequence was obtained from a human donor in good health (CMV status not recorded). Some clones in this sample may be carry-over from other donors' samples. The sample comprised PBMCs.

CDR3 in amino acids: CASSIVGAGSYNEQFF. The CDR3 region has the DNA TGTGCCAGTAGTATAGTCGGGGCGGGCTCCTACAATGAGCAGTTCTTC. V usage is TRBV19 and J usage is TRBJ2-1; the D call may be TRBD1 or TRBD2 (5 bases each). The CDR3 extends over 16 amino acids. Germline CDR1 and CDR2: LNHDA and SQIVND (reference sequence). V was trimmed by 1 base and J by 0 bases, leaving 10 bases between them.